This T cell receptor beta chain was identified in a study of regulatory T cells in long-lasting Graves disease. Study-level background: Patients with persistent Graves' disease had over 5 years of antithyroid drugs and persistent TSH receptor antibodies.

Study-wide results and caveats: Because few samples were included, accuracy may have been lower. Persistent disease showed a preference for TRBV28, TRBJ1-2 and TRBJ2-5. Persistent patients shared thousands of public clonotypes among themselves. Newly diagnosed patients shared fewer, at about a thousand.

Sequencing libraries for TCR beta were prepared with iRepertoire HTBI primers and Arm-PCR of CDR3 regions. TCRdb itself ran the multiplex PCR reads through MiXCR, one entry per CDR3 protein. This sample has a few hundred thousand distinct CDR3 sequences, with 20% to 25% found just once. Time point specified: persistent/refractory GD, antithyroid drugs over 5 years with positive TRAb. RNA from PBMCs was the source of the TCR library. This clonotype was counted at least ten times. Its antigen is as yet unknown. This CDR3 is 16 amino acids long. Germline CDR1 reads SEHNR; CDR2 reads FQNEAQ (reference sequence). V lost 1 base and J 1 base, leaving 13 bases between the germline ends.

Material: peripheral blood mononuclear cells (PBMCs), obtained when the disease was refractory, from a patient treated with antithyroid drugs. The origin of this receptor is a female donor with Graves disease. The J gene is TRBJ1-1, the V gene TRBV7-9; D gene unclear. The CDR3: CASSLEHLTENTEAFF. For the CDR3, the DNA is TGTGCCAGCAGCTTAGAGCATTTGACTGAGAACACTGAAGCTTTCTTT.